The next 17 T cell receptor beta chains were all read from a single sample in a study of beta chain features in type 1 diabetes (dated by TCRdb to about 2018). What the research found in general, with its limitations: Type 1 diabetes patients showed a moderate but significant shortening of TCRB CDR3 length in all four CD4+ subsets.

These receptors are not linked to any known antigen. Library preparation used the immunoSEQ multiplex PCR assay. The entire amount of isolated RNA was reverse transcribed using the High Capacity cDNA Reverse Transcription Kit, so the sequenced TCRB transcripts were expressed ones. Sourced from immuneACCESS, this table was stored by TCRdb with only in-frame sequences that have V and J called. A share of the clones is absent; for the studies checked, an unresolved V gene accounts for under half, and the remainder has no known explanation. The sample data list about 650,000 clones, and 9.5% to 15% of these were observed just once. The leading ten clones occupy about 0.11% of the sample. The sequenced sample was naive CD4+ T cells from blood. What this sample's cell subset or site label stands for: true naive CD4+ T cells. These receptors all come from a man younger than 45 with type 1 diabetes.

This clone was counted a few times. The V and J genes are TRBV5-8 and TRBJ2-1, with D unresolved. Looked up from germline, CDR1 is SGHTS and CDR2 is YDEGEE. This CDR3 spans 11 amino acids. With 5 bases removed from V and 3 bases from J, the gap between germline ends came to 3 bases. The CDR3 DNA reads as TGTGCCAGCAGGCGCTACAATGAGCAGTTCTTC. As protein: CASRRYNEQFF.

In its sample, this clone was seen a few times. The chain carries TRBV4-2 and TRBJ2-7, with TRBD1 matching over 9 bases. CDR3 length: 15 residues. The J segment lost 4 bases and the V segment lost 0 bases, leaving 4 bases of the junction unmatched. From germline, CDR1 is LGHNA and CDR2 YNFKEQ. The chain's CDR3 is CASSQDGTGTYEQYF. CDR3 nucleotide sequence: TGTGCCAGCAGCCAAGATGGGACAGGGACGTACGAGCAGTACTTC.

The rearrangement links TRBV5-1 to TRBJ2-5; D call uncertain. V dropped 0 bases and J dropped 2 bases, with 8 bases sitting between them. CDR3 length: 14 residues. Germline CDR1 SGHRS, CDR2 YFSETQ. The CDR3 nucleotides are TGCGCCAGCAGCTTGGGACTCCTTCAAGAGACCCAGTACTTC. Encoded protein: CASSLGLLQETQYF.

The chain is built from TRBV5-1 and TRBJ2-6; 7 bases are a match to TRBD1. Looked up from germline, CDR1 is SGHRS and CDR2 is YFSETQ. Trimming removed 4 bases from V and 0 bases from J; junction bases left unmatched: 13. The CDR3 runs 19 residues. The CDR3 reads CASSPRSGTANSGANVLTF. The CDR3, as DNA: TGCGCCAGCAGCCCACGGTCAGGGACAGCCAACTCTGGGGCCAACGTCCTGACTTTC.

The rearrangement uses TRBV14 and TRBJ2-5; D gene unclear. The length of the CDR3 is 16 residues. Germline V gene sequence: CDR1 SGHDN, CDR2 FVKESK. Trimming shortened V by 1 base and J by 0 bases, and 12 bases separated the two germline ends. The CDR3 loop is CASSQVRTAHQETQYF. CDR3 in DNA: TGTGCCAGCAGCCAAGTCCGGACGGCTCACCAAGAGACCCAGTACTTC.

The gene calls are TRBV28 and TRBJ1-5; no definite D call. Germline V CDR1 and CDR2: MDHEN, SYDVKM. The CDR3 runs to 12 residues. The V end lost 2 bases, the J end lost 5 bases, and 4 bases lay between the germline ends. Written as DNA, the CDR3 is TGTGCCAGCAGTTTAAACTATCAGCCCCAGCATTTT. This codes for CASSLNYQPQHF.

Concerning this clone itself: Other DNA sequences from this sample encode an identical CDR3 as well. The J gene is TRBJ2-3, the V gene TRBV5-1; D might be TRBD2 (5 bases). The CDR3 is 15 residues long. Germline CDR1 SGHRS, CDR2 YFSETQ. V was shortened by 0 bases and J by 1 base, with 9 bases between the two germline ends. The CDR3 protein is CASSLEGSGTDTQYF. CDR3 bases: TGCGCCAGCAGCTTGGAAGGTAGCGGCACAGATACGCAGTATTTT.

The CDR3 DNA sequence: TGTGCCAGCAGCTTGGGACAGAGCTTATTTAGCAATCAGCCCCAGCATTTT. Residues: CASSLGQSLFSNQPQHF. V and J are TRBV5-8 and TRBJ1-5, with D perhaps TRBD1 (5 bases). Germline assignment: CDR1 SGHTS and CDR2 YDEGEE. The V end was cut by 0 bases, the J end by 0 bases, with 13 bases between. There are 17 residues in the CDR3.

The rearrangement links TRBV18 to TRBJ2-7; D possibly corresponds to TRBD1 (5 bases). The CDR3 loop spans 14 amino acids. V shed 2 bases and J shed 2 bases, with 10 bases lying between them. Germline CDR1 KGHSH, CDR2 LQKENI. CDR3 loop: CASSPSDSPYEQYF. The CDR3 region has the DNA TGTGCCAGCTCACCAAGCGACAGCCCCTACGAGCAGTACTTC. Filled out from reference TRBV18 and TRBJ2-7, the complete variable domain reads NAGVMQNPRHLVRRRGQEARLRCSPMKGHSHVYWYRQLPEEGLKFMVYLQKENIIDESGMPKERFSAEFPKEGPSILRIQQVVRGDSAAYFCASSPSDSPYEQYFGPGTRLTVT.

A few counts support this clone. This sequence joins TRBV6-1 and TRBJ1-1, with D perhaps TRBD1 (5 bases). Germline CDR1 MNHNS, CDR2 SASEGT. Trimming cost V 7 bases and J 2 bases, with 14 bases left between them. The CDR3 has 14 residues. The CDR3 protein is CASTERGDNTEAFF. The CDR3 DNA follows: TGTGCCAGCACCGAAAGAGGGGATAACACTGAAGCTTTCTTT.

This clone was recorded a few times. The CDR3 DNA sequence: TGTGCCAGCAGCTCCGAGACAGGCAATGAGCAGTTCTTC. This translates into CASSSETGNEQFF. The gene calls are TRBV7-9 and TRBJ2-1; D may be TRBD1 (6 bases). The CDR3 covers 13 residues. Trimming shortened V by 4 bases and J by 6 bases, and 10 bases separated the two germline ends. The germline CDR1 and CDR2 sequences are SEHNR and FQNEAQ (reference sequence).

The chain joins TRBV12-5 to TRBJ1-5; D is unresolved. The CDR3 has 12 amino acids. V lost 2 bases to trimming and J lost 7 bases, with 6 bases between them. CDR1 is LGHNT, CDR2 FRNRAP, per germline. CDR3 sequence: CASGLWAQPQHF. DNA of the CDR3: TGTGCTAGTGGTTTGTGGGCCCAGCCCCAGCATTTT.

The chain joins TRBV7-9 to TRBJ1-6; D remains unclear. The CDR3 totals 15 residues. With 5 bases removed from V and 7 bases from J, the gap between germline ends came to 15 bases. Germline loops: CDR1 SEHNR, CDR2 FQNEAQ (reference sequence). CDR3 bases: TGTGCCAGCAGCCCCCCAAGGGAGCAGAATTCACCCCTCCACTTT. It translates to CASSPPREQNSPLHF.

This clone was seen more than once but under ten times. The chain links TRBV28 to TRBJ1-4; 8 bases match TRBD1. The CDR3 is 15 amino acids. CDR1 is MDHEN and CDR2 is SYDVKM in the germline V gene. Losses at the gene ends were 6 bases for V and 8 bases for J; bases not matched to a gene: 11. The chain's CDR3 is CASSSSDRGQEKLFF. DNA of the CDR3: TGTGCCAGCAGCTCCTCCGACAGGGGACAGGAAAAACTGTTTTTT.

The rearrangement links TRBV7-2 to TRBJ1-2; no clear D. The CDR3 sequence is 12 residues long. The germline V and J ends were trimmed by 2 bases and 4 bases, with 5 bases remaining between them. Germline CDR1 and CDR2: SGHTA and FQGNSA. In DNA form, the CDR3 reads TGTGCCAGCAGCTTAATGAGCTATGGCTACACCTTC. It specifies CASSLMSYGYTF.

The chain recombines TRBV4-3 with TRBJ1-2, with D possibly matching TRBD1 (5 bases). The CDR3 contains 15 residues. The germline CDR1 and CDR2 sequences are LGHNA and YSLEER. The ends were cut back, 0 bases at V and 4 bases at J, with 12 bases in the middle. CDR3 nucleotides: TGCGCCAGCAGCCAAGATATACAGGTATCCTATGGCTACACCTTC. Protein product: CASSQDIQVSYGYTF.

The genes are TRBV18 and TRBJ1-1; 10 nucleotides align to TRBD1. V lost 4 bases, J lost 4 bases, and 6 bases stayed unmatched. The CDR3 spans 15 residues. Germline V gene lookup returns CDR1 KGHSH and CDR2 LQKENI. The CDR3 loop reads CASSRDRGGGTEAFF. The CDR3 DNA sequence: TGTGCCAGCTCACGGGACAGGGGTGGGGGCACTGAAGCTTTCTTT.